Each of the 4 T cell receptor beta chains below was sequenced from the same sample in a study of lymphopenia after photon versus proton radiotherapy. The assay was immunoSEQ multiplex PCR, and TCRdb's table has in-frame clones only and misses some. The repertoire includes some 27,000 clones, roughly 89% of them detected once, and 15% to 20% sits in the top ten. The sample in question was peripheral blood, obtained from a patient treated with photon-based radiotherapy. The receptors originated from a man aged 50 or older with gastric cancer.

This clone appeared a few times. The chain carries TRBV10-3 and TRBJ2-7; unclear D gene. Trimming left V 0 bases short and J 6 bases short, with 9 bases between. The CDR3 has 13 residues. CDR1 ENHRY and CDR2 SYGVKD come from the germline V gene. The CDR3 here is CAISESQSREQYF. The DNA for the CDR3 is TGTGCCATCAGTGAGTCACAAAGTCGCGAGCAGTACTTC.

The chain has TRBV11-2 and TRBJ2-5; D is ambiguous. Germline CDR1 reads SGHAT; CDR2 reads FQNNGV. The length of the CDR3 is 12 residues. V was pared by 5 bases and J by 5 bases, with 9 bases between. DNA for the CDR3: TGTGCCAGCAGCGGGGTTCGGGAGACCCAGTACTTC. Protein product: CASSGVRETQYF.

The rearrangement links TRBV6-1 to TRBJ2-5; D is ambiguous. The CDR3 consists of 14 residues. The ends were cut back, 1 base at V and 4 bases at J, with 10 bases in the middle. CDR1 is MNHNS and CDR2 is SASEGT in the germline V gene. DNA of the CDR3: TGTGCCAGCAGTGAAGGTGGTTTTCCAGAGACCCAGTACTTC. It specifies CASSEGGFPETQYF.

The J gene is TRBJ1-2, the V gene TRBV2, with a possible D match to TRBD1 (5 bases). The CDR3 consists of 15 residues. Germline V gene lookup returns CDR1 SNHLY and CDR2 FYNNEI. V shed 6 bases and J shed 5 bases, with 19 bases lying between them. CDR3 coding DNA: TGTGCCAGCAGGATGGGACGGGCTAACTCTTATGGCTACACCTTC. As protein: CASRMGRANSYGYTF. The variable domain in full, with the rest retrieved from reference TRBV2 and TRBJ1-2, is EPEVTQTPSHQVTQMGQEVILRCVPISNHLYFYWYRQILGQKVEFLVSFYNNEISEKSEIFDDQFSVERPDGSNFTLKIRSTKLEDSAMYFCASRMGRANSYGYTFGSGTRLTVV.